This T cell receptor (beta chain) was sequenced for a study of cytomegalovirus exposure and HLA in healthy donors. Study findings and constraints: Cytomegalovirus status was reportedly diagnosed by the classifier with high sensitivity and specificity. Most sequenced TCRs were rare (though some public TCRs occurred in many donors).

A word on this clone: Its antigen is as yet unknown.

Germline V lookup: CDR1 SGHNT, CDR2 YYREEE (reference sequence). Trimming shortened V by 0 bases and J by 5 bases, and 8 bases separated the two germline ends. CDR3 length: 13 amino acids. The protocol was immunoSEQ multiplex PCR, while the TCRdb copy is restricted to in-frame clones and leaves out a portion. The data show tens of thousands of clones, with 70% to 90% seen just once and 3% to 4% held by the top ten. This sequence was found in a woman between 18 and 29 years old in good health and CMV-seropositive. V and J are TRBV5-4 and TRBJ1-2; maybe TRBD1 (5 bases). Input material: PBMCs. The CDR3 protein is CASSLGGTYGYTF. The CDR3 DNA is TGTGCCAGCAGCTTGGGCGGGACTTATGGCTACACCTTC.